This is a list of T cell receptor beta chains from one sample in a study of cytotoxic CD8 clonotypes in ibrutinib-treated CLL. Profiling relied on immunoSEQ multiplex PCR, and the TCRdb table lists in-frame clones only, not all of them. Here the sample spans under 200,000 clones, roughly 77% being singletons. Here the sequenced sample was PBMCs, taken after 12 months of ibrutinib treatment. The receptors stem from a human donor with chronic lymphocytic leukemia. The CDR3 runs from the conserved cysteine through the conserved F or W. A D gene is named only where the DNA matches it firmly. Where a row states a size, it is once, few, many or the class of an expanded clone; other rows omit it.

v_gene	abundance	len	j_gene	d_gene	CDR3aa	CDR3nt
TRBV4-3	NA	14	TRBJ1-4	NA	CASSQDGLVEKLFF	TGCGCCAGCAGCCAAGATGGGCTCGTTGAAAAACTGTTTTTT
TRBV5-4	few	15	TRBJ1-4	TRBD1	CASSLTTGVREKLFF	TGTGCCAGCAGCTTGACTACAGGGGTCAGGGAAAAACTGTTTTTT
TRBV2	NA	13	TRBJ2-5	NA	CASSGTVQETQYF	TGTGCCAGCAGTGGAACGGTACAAGAGACCCAGTACTTC
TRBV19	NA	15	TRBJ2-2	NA	CASQTPGLNTGELFF	TGTGCCAGTCAGACCCCTGGATTGAACACCGGGGAGCTGTTTTTT
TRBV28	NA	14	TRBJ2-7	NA	CASSARTVPYEQYF	TGTGCCAGCAGTGCGCGGACAGTACCCTACGAGCAGTACTTC
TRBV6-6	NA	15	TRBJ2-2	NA	CASRQGRRGNGELFF	TGTGCCAGCAGGCAGGGCAGGAGAGGGAACGGGGAGCTGTTTTTT
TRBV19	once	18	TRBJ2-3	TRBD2	CASSIWLAGFPSTDTQYF	TGTGCCAGTAGTATCTGGCTAGCGGGTTTTCCTAGCACAGATACGCAGTATTTT
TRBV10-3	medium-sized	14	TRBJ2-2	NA	CAISLQGRNGELFF	TGTGCCATCAGCCTACAGGGTCGAAACGGGGAGCTGTTTTTT
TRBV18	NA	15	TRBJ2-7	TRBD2	CASSPLAGSSYEQYF	TGTGCCAGCTCACCTCTAGCGGGGAGCTCCTACGAGCAGTACTTC
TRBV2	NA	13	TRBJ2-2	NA	CASSEDYTGELFF	TGTGCCAGCAGTGAGGACTACACCGGGGAGCTGTTTTTT
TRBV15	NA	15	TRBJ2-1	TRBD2	CATRDGLAGVNEQFF	TGTGCCACCAGAGACGGACTAGCGGGGGTCAATGAGCAGTTCTTC
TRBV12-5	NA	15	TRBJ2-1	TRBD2	CASGLLTGGPGEQFF	TGTGCTAGTGGTTTGTTGACGGGGGGGCCCGGTGAGCAGTTCTTC
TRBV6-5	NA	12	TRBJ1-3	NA	CASSTGGNTIYF	TGTGCCAGCAGTACCGGTGGAAACACCATATATTTT
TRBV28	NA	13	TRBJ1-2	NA	CASSFRTNYGYTF	TGTGCCAGCAGTTTCCGAACTAACTATGGCTACACCTTC
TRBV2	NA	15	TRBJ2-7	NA	CASSEERVSSYEQYF	TGTGCCAGCAGTGAAGAACGTGTCTCCTCCTACGAGCAGTACTTC
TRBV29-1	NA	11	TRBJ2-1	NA	CSVGERNEQFF	TGCAGCGTTGGTGAGAGGAATGAGCAGTTCTTC
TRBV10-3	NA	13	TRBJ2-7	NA	CAISEGKIYEQYF	TGTGCCATCAGTGAGGGGAAGATATACGAGCAGTACTTC
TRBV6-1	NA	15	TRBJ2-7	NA	CASSEQGGPIAEQYF	TGTGCCAGCAGTGAACAGGGGGGGCCGATAGCCGAGCAGTACTTC
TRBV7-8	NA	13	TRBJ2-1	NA	CASSPSSYNEQFF	TGTGCCAGCAGCCCGAGCTCCTACAATGAGCAGTTCTTC
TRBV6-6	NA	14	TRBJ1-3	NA	CASSYSGGTNTIYF	TGTGCCAGCAGTTACTCGGGGGGTACAAACACCATATATTTT
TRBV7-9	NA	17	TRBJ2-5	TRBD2	CASSLQTSGRARETQYF	TGTGCCAGCAGCTTACAGACTAGCGGGAGGGCCCGCGAGACCCAGTACTTC
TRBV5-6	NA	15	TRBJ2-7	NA	CASTGGRRRSYEQYF	TGTGCCAGCACCGGGGGGCGCAGGAGGTCCTACGAGCAGTACTTC
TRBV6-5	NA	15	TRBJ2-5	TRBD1	CASSYSPTGLETQYF	TGTGCCAGCAGTTACTCTCCGACAGGGTTGGAGACCCAGTACTTC
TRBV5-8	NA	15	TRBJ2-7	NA	CASSLAQAIPYEQYF	TGTGCCAGCAGCTTGGCGCAAGCGATCCCTTACGAGCAGTACTTC
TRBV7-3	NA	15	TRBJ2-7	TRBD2	CASSSTSGGTHEQYF	TGTGCCAGCAGCTCGACTAGCGGGGGGACTCACGAGCAGTACTTC
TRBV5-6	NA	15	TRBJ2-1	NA	CASSSRPSSYNEQFF	TGTGCCAGCAGCTCGCGGCCGAGCTCCTACAATGAGCAGTTCTTC
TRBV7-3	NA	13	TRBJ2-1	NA	CASSFGPNNEQFF	TGTGCCAGCAGCTTTGGGCCGAACAATGAGCAGTTCTTC
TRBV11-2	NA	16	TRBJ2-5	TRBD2	CASSLVGAGGKETQYF	TGTGCCAGCAGCTTAGTCGGAGCGGGAGGGAAGGAGACCCAGTACTTC
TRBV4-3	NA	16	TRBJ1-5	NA	CASSQELAGNNQPQHF	TGCGCCAGCAGCCAAGAGTTGGCAGGAAACAATCAGCCCCAGCATTTT
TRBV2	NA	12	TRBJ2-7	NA	CASSVGDYEQYF	TGTGCCAGCAGTGTCGGGGACTACGAGCAGTACTTC
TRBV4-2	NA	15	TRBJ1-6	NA	CASSQGDQGRSPLHF	TGTGCCAGCAGCCAAGGAGACCAGGGAAGGTCACCCCTCCACTTT
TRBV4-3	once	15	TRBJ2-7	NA	CASSRQRQSSYEQYF	TGCGCCAGCAGCCGGCAGAGACAGAGCTCCTACGAGCAGTACTTC
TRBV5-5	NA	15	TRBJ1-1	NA	CASSFPVVRNTEAFF	TGTGCCAGCAGCTTTCCGGTGGTCAGGAACACTGAAGCTTTCTTT
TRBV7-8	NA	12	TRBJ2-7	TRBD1	CASSAKDRGQVF	TGTGCCAGCAGCGCAAAGGACAGGGGGCAGGTCTTC
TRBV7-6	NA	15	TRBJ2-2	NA	CASSLGQGGTGELFF	TGTGCCAGCAGCTTAGGACAGGGAGGAACCGGGGAGCTGTTTTTT
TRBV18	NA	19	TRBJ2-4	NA	CASSLSPTTGREAKNIQYF	TGTGCCAGCTCACTTTCACCGACGACCGGTCGAGAAGCCAAAAACATTCAGTACTTC
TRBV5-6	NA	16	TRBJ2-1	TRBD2	CASSSTVLAGYNEQFF	TGTGCCAGCAGCTCCACGGTACTAGCGGGTTACAATGAGCAGTTCTTC
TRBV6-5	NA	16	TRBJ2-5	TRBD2	CASSYGGLAGQETQYF	TGTGCCAGCAGTTACGGCGGGCTAGCGGGCCAAGAGACCCAGTACTTC
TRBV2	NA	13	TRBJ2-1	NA	CASKDGLRNEQFF	TGTGCCAGCAAAGACGGCCTAAGGAATGAGCAGTTCTTC
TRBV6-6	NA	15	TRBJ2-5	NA	CASSYSQRKQETQYF	TGTGCCAGCAGTTACTCCCAGCGGAAGCAAGAGACCCAGTACTTC
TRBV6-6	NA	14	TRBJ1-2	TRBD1	CASSYRQGVWGYTF	TGTGCCAGCAGTTATAGACAGGGGGTTTGGGGCTACACCTTC
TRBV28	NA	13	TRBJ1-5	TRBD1	CASIGQGNQPQHF	TGTGCCAGCATTGGACAGGGCAATCAGCCCCAGCATTTT
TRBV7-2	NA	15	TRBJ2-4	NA	CASSSPLGIQNIQYF	TGTGCCAGCAGCTCTCCATTGGGTATCCAAAACATTCAGTACTTC
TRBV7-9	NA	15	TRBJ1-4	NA	CASSSTGTSNEKLFF	TGTGCCAGCAGCTCAACCGGCACCTCTAATGAAAAACTGTTTTTT
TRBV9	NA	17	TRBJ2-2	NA	CASSVAGSGRNTGELFF	TGTGCCAGCAGCGTAGCTGGTTCGGGGAGGAACACCGGGGAGCTGTTTTTT
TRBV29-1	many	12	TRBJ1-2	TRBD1	CSGRTGEDGYTF	TGCAGCGGTAGGACAGGAGAAGATGGCTACACCTTC
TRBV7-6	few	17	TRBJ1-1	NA	CASSLGGARSLHTEAFF	TGTGCCAGCAGCTTAGGAGGGGCCAGGAGCCTTCACACTGAAGCTTTCTTT
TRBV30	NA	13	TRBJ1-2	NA	CAWSEQRNYGYTF	TGTGCCTGGAGCGAACAGAGGAACTATGGCTACACCTTC
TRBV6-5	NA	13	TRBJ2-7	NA	CASSVGQHYEQYF	TGTGCCAGCAGCGTTGGACAGCACTACGAGCAGTACTTC
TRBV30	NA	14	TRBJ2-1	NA	CAWQRSTANNEQFF	TGTGCCTGGCAAAGGTCAACAGCTAACAATGAGCAGTTCTTC
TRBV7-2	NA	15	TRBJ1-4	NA	CASSLGAGAYEKLFF	TGTGCCAGCAGCTTAGGGGCAGGGGCCTATGAAAAACTGTTTTTT
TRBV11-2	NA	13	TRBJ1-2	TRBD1	CASSLDRGHGYTF	TGTGCCAGCAGCCTAGACAGGGGGCATGGCTACACCTTC
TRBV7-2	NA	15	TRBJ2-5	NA	CASSSQGFDQETQYF	TGTGCCAGCAGCTCACAGGGTTTCGACCAAGAGACCCAGTACTTC
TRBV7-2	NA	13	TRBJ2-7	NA	CASSLEPGNEQYF	TGTGCCAGCAGCTTAGAGCCAGGGAACGAGCAGTACTTC
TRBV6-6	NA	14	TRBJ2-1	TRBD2	CASSPRGLAGGGFF	TGTGCCAGCAGTCCAAGAGGACTAGCGGGAGGAGGGTTCTTC
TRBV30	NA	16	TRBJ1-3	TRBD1	CAWSFRGLRSGNTIYF	TGTGCCTGGAGTTTCAGGGGGCTCCGCTCTGGAAACACCATATATTTT
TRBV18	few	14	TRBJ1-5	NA	CASSPSGLDQPQHF	TGTGCCAGCTCACCAAGCGGGCTGGATCAGCCCCAGCATTTT
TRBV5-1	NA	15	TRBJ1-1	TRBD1	CASSLTGDRNTEAFF	TGCGCCAGCAGCCTTACAGGGGACAGGAACACTGAAGCTTTCTTT
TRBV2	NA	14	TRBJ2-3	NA	CASSFRPATDTQYF	TGTGCCAGCAGTTTCCGGCCGGCCACAGATACGCAGTATTTT
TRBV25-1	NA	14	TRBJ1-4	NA	CASSDDVLGEKLFF	TGTGCCAGCAGTGATGACGTCCTCGGCGAAAAACTGTTTTTT